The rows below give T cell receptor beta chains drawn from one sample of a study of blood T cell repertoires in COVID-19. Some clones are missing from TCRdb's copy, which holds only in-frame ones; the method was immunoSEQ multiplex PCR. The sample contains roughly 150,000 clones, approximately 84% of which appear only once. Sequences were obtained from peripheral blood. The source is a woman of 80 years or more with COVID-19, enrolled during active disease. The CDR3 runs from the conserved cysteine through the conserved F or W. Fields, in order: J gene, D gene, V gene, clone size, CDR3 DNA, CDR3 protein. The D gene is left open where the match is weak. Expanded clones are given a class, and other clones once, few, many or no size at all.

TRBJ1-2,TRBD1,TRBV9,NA,TGTGCCAGCAGCGAACCCGGGACAGGGCACTATGGCTACACCTTC,CASSEPGTGHYGYTF
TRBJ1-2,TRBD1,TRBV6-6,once,TGTGCCAGCAGCCCTGACAGGGGCTATGGCTACACCTTC,CASSPDRGYGYTF
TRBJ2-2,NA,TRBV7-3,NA,TGTGCCAGCAGCCCTAAAACCACCGGGGAGCTGTTTTTT,CASSPKTTGELFF
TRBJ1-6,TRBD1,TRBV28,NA,TGTGCCAGCAGGGCGAACAGGGGCGATAATTCACCCCTCCACTTT,CASRANRGDNSPLHF
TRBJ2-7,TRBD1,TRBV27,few,TGTGCCAGCAGTCCGCAGGGGGCCTTACTTTACGAGCAGTACTTC,CASSPQGALLYEQYF
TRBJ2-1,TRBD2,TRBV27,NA,TGTGCCACTAACCTAGCGGGGAGCAATGAGCAGTTCTTC,CATNLAGSNEQFF
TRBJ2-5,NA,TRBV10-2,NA,TGCGCCAGCAGTGAGTCGGGCCTCTCCGGGACAAGGGAAGAGACCCAGTACTTC,CASSESGLSGTREETQYF
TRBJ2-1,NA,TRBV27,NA,TGTGCCAGCAGGCTAGATACCTACAATGAGCAGTTCTTC,CASRLDTYNEQFF
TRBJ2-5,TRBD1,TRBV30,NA,TGTGCCTGGAGTGTACAGAGGGGGCTTTTTATGGGAGAGACCCAGTACTTC,CAWSVQRGLFMGETQYF
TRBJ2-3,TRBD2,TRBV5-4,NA,TGTGCCAGCAGCTTGGCGGGAGGGAGAGCAGATACGCAGTATTTT,CASSLAGGRADTQYF
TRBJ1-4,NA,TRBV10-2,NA,TGCGCCAGCAGTGAAACAGGAAATGAAAAACTGTTTTTT,CASSETGNEKLFF
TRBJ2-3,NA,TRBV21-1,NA,TGTGCCAGCAGCAAACCCGGGACAGCCACAGATACGCAGTATTTT,CASSKPGTATDTQYF
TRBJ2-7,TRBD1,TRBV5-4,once,TGTGCCAGCAGTACGGGACAGGGACACTACGAGCAGTACTTC,CASSTGQGHYEQYF
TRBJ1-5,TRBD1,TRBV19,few,TGTGCCAGTAGTGACCGACAGGGCAGTCAGCCCCAGCATTTT,CASSDRQGSQPQHF
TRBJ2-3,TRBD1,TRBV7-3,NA,TGTGCCAGCAGCTCCGGGACAGGGAGGGATACGCAGTATTTT,CASSSGTGRDTQYF
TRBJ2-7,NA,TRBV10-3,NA,TGTGCCATCAACGCTGGAGACTCCTACGAGCAGTACTTC,CAINAGDSYEQYF
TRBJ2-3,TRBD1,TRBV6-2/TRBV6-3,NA,TGTGCCAGCAGTTACAGGACAGGGGCATTAGATACGCAGTATTTT,CASSYRTGALDTQYF
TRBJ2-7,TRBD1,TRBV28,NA,TGTGCCAGCAGTTTGGCGACAGGGGGCTACGAGCAGTACTTC,CASSLATGGYEQYF
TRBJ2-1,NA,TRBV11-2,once,TGTGCCAGCAGCCGATGGGACTCCAACAATGAGCAGTTCTTC,CASSRWDSNNEQFF
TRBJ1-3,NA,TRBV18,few,TGTGCCAGCTCACCACTGCGAGGGAGGGGAAACACCATATATTTT,CASSPLRGRGNTIYF
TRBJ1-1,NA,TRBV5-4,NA,TGTGCCAGCATGCATAGCCCACTCCCCGGGGTCACTGAAGCTTTCTTT,CASMHSPLPGVTEAFF
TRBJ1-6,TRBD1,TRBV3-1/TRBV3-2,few,TGTGCCAGCAGCCAAGCCAGACAGGGGGGTTCACCCCTCCACTTT,CASSQARQGGSPLHF
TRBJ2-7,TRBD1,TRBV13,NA,TGTGCCAGCAGCCCCTCGGACAGGGTCAACGAGCAGTACTTC,CASSPSDRVNEQYF
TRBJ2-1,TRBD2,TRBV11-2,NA,TGTGCCAGCAGCCAGCGGGGAAACTACTATGAGCAGTTCTTC,CASSQRGNYYEQFF
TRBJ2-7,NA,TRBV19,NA,TGTGCCAGTAGTCAAAGACCAGGCGCCTACGAGCAGTACTTC,CASSQRPGAYEQYF
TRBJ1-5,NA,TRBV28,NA,TGTGCCAGCAGGGTCGACAGGTCCAATCAGCCCCAGCATTTT,CASRVDRSNQPQHF
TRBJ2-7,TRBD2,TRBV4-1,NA,TGCGCCAGCAGCTTAGCGCGGGGGGCCTACGAGCAGTACTTC,CASSLARGAYEQYF
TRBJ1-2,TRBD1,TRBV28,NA,TGTGCCAGCAGTTTATTGATCAGGGGGCCCGGGCTCACCTTC,CASSLLIRGPGLTF
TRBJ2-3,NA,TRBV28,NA,TGTGCCAGCAGTCCCAGATTAAGCACAGATACGCAGTATTTT,CASSPRLSTDTQYF
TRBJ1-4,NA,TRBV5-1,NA,TGCGCCAGCAGCCCGGGTTCATGGAATGAAAAACTGTTTTTT,CASSPGSWNEKLFF
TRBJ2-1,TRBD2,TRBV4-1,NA,TGCGCCAGCAGCCAAGACGGGAGGGCCGGGATTGAGCAGTTCTTC,CASSQDGRAGIEQFF
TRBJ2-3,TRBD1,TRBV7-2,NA,TGTGCCAGCAGCTCCCGACAGGGGGTGGATACGCAGTATTTT,CASSSRQGVDTQYF
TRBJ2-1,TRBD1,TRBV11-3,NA,TGTGCCAGCAGCTCGGGACAGGGCTCCTACAATGAGCAGTTCTTC,CASSSGQGSYNEQFF
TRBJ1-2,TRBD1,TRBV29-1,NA,TGCAGCGTTGAGGGTTCTTTTGGGACAGGGGGAGACTACACCTTC,CSVEGSFGTGGDYTF
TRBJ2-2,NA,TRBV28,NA,TGTGCCAGCAGTTTTCTTCGCGTGACCGGGGAGCTGTTTTTT,CASSFLRVTGELFF
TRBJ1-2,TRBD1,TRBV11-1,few,TGTGCCAGCAGCGGACAGGCGAACTATGGCTACACCTTC,CASSGQANYGYTF
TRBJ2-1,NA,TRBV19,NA,TGTGCCAGTAGTATGTGGGCGGACACCAATGAGCAGTTCTTC,CASSMWADTNEQFF
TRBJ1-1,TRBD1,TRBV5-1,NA,TGCGCCAGCAGCTTGAGGGGGCCGAACACTGAAGCTTTCTTT,CASSLRGPNTEAFF
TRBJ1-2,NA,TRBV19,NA,TGTGCCAGCGCCCAGGGCACCTATGGCTACACCTTC,CASAQGTYGYTF
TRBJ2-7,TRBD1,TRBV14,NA,TGTGCCAGCTCGAAGGGGGGGACAGGGCACTACGAGCAGTACTTC,CASSKGGTGHYEQYF
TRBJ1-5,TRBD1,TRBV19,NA,TGTGCCAGTACCCAACACTCCACAGGGGATAGCAATCAGCCCCAGCATTTT,CASTQHSTGDSNQPQHF
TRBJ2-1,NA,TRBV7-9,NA,TGTGCCAGCAGCTTAAGCGACAGGCGAAACAATGAGCAGTTCTTC,CASSLSDRRNNEQFF
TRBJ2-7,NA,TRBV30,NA,TGTGCCTGGGTGAGGGACACTCACTCCTACGAGCAGTACTTC,CAWVRDTHSYEQYF
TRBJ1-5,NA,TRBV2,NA,TGTGCCAGCGGGCAGGTCGTGCCCCAGCATTTT,CASGQVVPQHF
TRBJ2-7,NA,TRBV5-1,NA,TGCGCCAGCAGGTTGCAGGGGACCTACGAGCAGTACTTC,CASRLQGTYEQYF
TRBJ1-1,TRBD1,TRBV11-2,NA,TGTGCCAGCAGCCCGGGACAGGGAGTCACTGAAGCTTTCTTT,CASSPGQGVTEAFF
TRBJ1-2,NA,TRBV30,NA,TGTGCCTGTAGCAGGGTGGGGCACTATGGCTACACCTTC,CACSRVGHYGYTF
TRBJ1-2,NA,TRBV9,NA,TGTGCCAGCAGCGTAGGCGGGGAGCCCCGGCATGGCTACACCTTC,CASSVGGEPRHGYTF
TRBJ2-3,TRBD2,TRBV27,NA,TGTGCCAGCAGTGGGACTATCATTAGCACAGATACGCAGTATTTT,CASSGTIISTDTQYF
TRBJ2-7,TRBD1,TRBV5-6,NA,TGTGCCAGCAGCAACAACAGGGGAACTACGTACGAGCAGTACTTC,CASSNNRGTTYEQYF